This T cell receptor beta chain is drawn from a study of blood T cell repertoires in COVID-19. Study details: Acute and convalescent COVID-19 samples came from the United States, Italy and Spain. PBMCs, B-cell-depleted T cells, or T cells provided the cDNA or gDNA that made up the material.

Measured with immunoSEQ multiplex PCR; TCRdb has only the in-frame clones, and not every one. The data show a few hundred thousand clones, with roughly 85% seen just once and approximately 3.7% held by the top ten. The CDR3 runs 14 residues. CDR1 is SGHRS and CDR2 is YFSETQ in the germline V gene. V gave up 3 bases and J gave up 4 bases; unmatched junction bases: 3. This clonotype was sampled from a woman aged 18-29 years with acute or convalescent COVID-19. The sequenced sample was peripheral blood. The rearrangement uses TRBV5-1 and TRBJ1-4; 7 bases align to TRBD1. The CDR3 protein is CASSSGTVNEKLFF. Written as DNA, the CDR3 is TGCGCCAGCAGCTCCGGGACAGTTAATGAAAAACTGTTTTTT.